This is a list of T cell receptor beta chains from one sample in a study of blood T cell repertoires in COVID-19. Generated by immunoSEQ multiplex PCR, the TCRdb table keeps only in-frame clones and is missing some. The table includes roughly 240,000 clones, more than 70% detected once. Sequencing input: PBMCs or T cells enriched from blood (not recorded which). These TCRs come from a woman between 40 and 50 years old with acute COVID-19. CDR3s leave out the opening cysteine and the closing phenylalanine or tryptophan. Fields, in order: V gene, J gene, CDR3 length, CDR3 protein.

TRBV7-9	TRBJ1-2	12	ASSPRSTVGGYT
TRBV14	TRBJ1-1	13	ASSRDRGFGTEAF
TRBV30	TRBJ2-3	13	AWIGRGLRSDTQY
TRBV20-1	TRBJ2-4	9	SARVEGIQY
TRBV5-1	TRBJ2-5	15	ASSLTTSGGSQETQY
TRBV4-2	TRBJ2-3	14	ASSQVSRSGEDTQY
TRBV11-2	TRBJ2-7	13	ASSLAGRGNYEQY
TRBV12-5	TRBJ2-2	9	ASGEGGELF
TRBV10-3	TRBJ1-1	11	AIGRDLNTEAF
TRBV7-9	TRBJ2-1	13	ASSPPGQGGNEQF
TRBV12-3/TRBV12-4	TRBJ2-7	11	ASRPWGVNEQY
TRBV24-1	TRBJ2-2	12	ATSGQPNTGELF
TRBV7-8	TRBJ1-6	15	ASSSLGQGALGSPLH
TRBV29-1	TRBJ1-2	12	SVEDRTATYGYT
TRBV18	TRBJ2-7	14	ASSRDTSGGSYEQY
TRBV7-2	TRBJ2-5	13	ASSPRAPNRETQY
TRBV27	TRBJ2-1	12	ASSLRDRGIGQF
TRBV5-1	TRBJ1-1	12	ASSLGTGGTEAF
TRBV29-1	TRBJ1-1	12	SAYGDRASTEAF
TRBV27	TRBJ1-6	12	ASSPGQRNSPLH
TRBV7-2	TRBJ2-3	14	ASSQGLAGVADTQY
TRBV7-2	TRBJ2-5	11	ASGRGGLETQY
TRBV5-6	TRBJ2-3	11	ASSLYGTDTQY
TRBV9	TRBJ2-1	13	ASSARTGADNEQF
TRBV6-4	TRBJ2-3	13	ASSDYGGAADTQY
TRBV15	TRBJ1-1	15	ATSRGGPGRENTEAF
TRBV3-1/TRBV3-2	TRBJ2-7	14	ASSQEAGVGSYEQY
TRBV7-9	TRBJ2-2	12	ASAVSGDTGELF
TRBV12-5	TRBJ1-5	13	ASGLPGHSNQPQH
TRBV5-1	TRBJ1-1	13	ASSLVGDRGTEAF
TRBV19	TRBJ2-1	12	ASSTSGIKGEQF
TRBV12-3/TRBV12-4	TRBJ2-1	11	ASSSGNRNEQF
TRBV27	TRBJ1-6	12	ASSRGQGNSPLH
TRBV11-3	TRBJ1-2	12	ASSFLGQHYGYT
TRBV30	TRBJ2-2	11	AWKTLTTGELF
TRBV30	TRBJ2-1	10	AWSVTEIEQF
TRBV5-1	TRBJ2-5	12	ASMITGGPETQY